Following are 23 T cell receptor beta chains from one sample sequenced in a study of blood T cell repertoires in COVID-19. Libraries were prepared by immunoSEQ multiplex PCR; TCRdb keeps only in-frame clonotypes and omits some of them. The sample has around 40,000 clones, 80% to 90% seen once; the top ten hold roughly 15%. The sample taken for sequencing was peripheral blood. The receptors here all came from a human donor in a cohort sampled during active COVID-19.

The V gene is TRBV19, the J gene TRBJ1-1, with D possibly matching TRBD1 (6 bases). Looked up from germline, CDR1 is LNHDA and CDR2 is SQIVND (reference sequence). This CDR3 region has 13 residues. Trimming took off 3 bases at V and 6 bases at J, with 11 bases between the two ends. CDR3 bases: TGTGCCAGTAGTATGGCCAGGGGCGCTGAAGCTTTCTTT. It encodes CASSMARGAEAFF.

The rearrangement links TRBV11-3 to TRBJ1-2; 9 nucleotides align to TRBD1. This CDR3 region has 14 residues. V lost 2 bases, J lost 8 bases, and 6 bases stayed unmatched. From germline, CDR1 is SGHNT and CDR2 YENEEA. CDR3 coding DNA: TGTGCCAGCAGCTTATCCGACAGGGGGGAAGGCTACACCTTC. Its translation: CASSLSDRGEGYTF.

The J gene is TRBJ1-1, the V gene TRBV5-1; 7 nucleotides agree with TRBD1. The germline gives CDR1 SGHRS, CDR2 YFSETQ. The CDR3 runs to 13 residues. Trimming removed 2 bases from V and 6 bases from J; junction bases left unmatched: 4. The CDR3 DNA is TGCGCCAGCAGCTTACAGGGGATGCCTGAAGCTTTCTTT. Amino acid sequence: CASSLQGMPEAFF.

The V call is TRBV27, the J call TRBJ1-2, with D possibly matching TRBD1 (6 bases). CDR1 and CDR2 from the germline V gene are MNHEY and SMNVEV (reference sequence). This CDR3 comprises 13 residues. Trimming pared 6 bases from V and 8 bases from J, leaving 16 bases between. DNA of the CDR3: TGTGCCAGCAGCGGGACACATGGGAAGGGCTACACCTTC. Translation gives CASSGTHGKGYTF.

The chain carries TRBV7-3 and TRBJ2-3; 8 nucleotides line up with TRBD2. The CDR3 covers 14 residues. J lost 8 bases, V lost 5 bases, and 9 bases had no gene match. Germline V gene lookup returns CDR1 SGHTA and CDR2 FQGTGA. In DNA form, the CDR3 reads TGTGCCAGCAGCCCGGGGGGGCCAACCTCTACGCAGTATTTT. Its translation is CASSPGGPTSTQYF.

The chain combines TRBV7-2 with TRBJ1-2; perhaps TRBD1 as D (6 bases). Germline V lookup: CDR1 SGHTA, CDR2 FQGNSA. V shed 6 bases and J shed 7 bases, with 18 bases lying between them. This CDR3 is 14 amino acids long. The CDR3 region is CASSTGDILVGYTF. CDR3 DNA sequence: TGTGCCAGCAGTACCGGGGACATTTTAGTTGGCTACACCTTC.

The chain recombines TRBV9 with TRBJ2-3, with TRBD2 matching 14 bases. Germline lookup yields CDR1 SGDLS and CDR2 YYNGEE. The CDR3 consists of 16 residues. With V trimmed by 0 bases and J by 8 bases, 5 bases remained unmatched. CDR3 sequence (DNA): TGTGCCAGCAGCGTAGAGACTAGCGGGGGGGCTGGTACGCAGTATTTT. Its translation is CASSVETSGGAGTQYF.

The chain has TRBV5-1 and TRBJ2-3; 14 nucleotides agree with TRBD2. The CDR3 sequence is 15 residues long. The J segment lost 6 bases and the V segment lost 3 bases, leaving 3 bases of the junction unmatched. Germline V gene sequence: CDR1 SGHRS, CDR2 YFSETQ. DNA of the CDR3: TGCGCCAGCAGCTCGACTAGCGGGGGGGCCGATACGCAGTATTTT. Its protein is CASSSTSGGADTQYF. The variable domain in full, with the rest retrieved from reference TRBV5-1 and TRBJ2-3, is KAGVTQTPRYLIKTRGQQVTLSCSPISGHRSVSWYQQTPGQGLQFLFEYFSETQRNKGNFPGRFSGRQFSNSRSEMNVSTLELGDSALYLCASSSTSGGADTQYFGPGTRLTVL.

The chain links TRBV7-3 to TRBJ2-1; D may be TRBD1 (6 bases). Trimming removed 5 bases from V and 9 bases from J, with 17 bases in between. From germline, CDR1 is SGHTA and CDR2 FQGTGA. The CDR3 extends over 14 amino acids. CDR3 sequence (DNA): TGTGCCAGCAGCGCATCACGGGACAAGGGTGAGCAGTTCTTC. Its translation: CASSASRDKGEQFF.

CDR3 amino acids: CASSVDTSYEQYF. CDR3 sequence (DNA): TGTGCCAGCAGCGTGGACACAAGTTACGAGCAGTACTTC. The V gene is TRBV5-6, the J gene TRBJ2-7; possibly TRBD1 for D (5 bases). CDR3 length: 13 amino acids. CDR1 and CDR2 from the germline V gene are SGHDT and YYEEEE. Trimming left V 4 bases short and J 4 bases short, with 12 bases between.

The chain carries TRBV7-9 and TRBJ1-6; 9 bases are a match to TRBD1. J gave up 6 bases and V 4 bases, and 4 bases lay outside the gene matches. Germline values: CDR1 SEHNR, CDR2 FQNEAQ (reference sequence). This CDR3 is 15 amino acids long. CDR3 loop: CASSSRDRANSPLHF. CDR3 DNA sequence: TGTGCCAGCAGCTCCCGGGACAGGGCTAATTCACCCCTCCACTTT.

This rearrangement joins TRBV5-1 to TRBJ2-2; 7 bases agree with TRBD1. The junction had 10 bases not matched to a gene; V was cut back by 5 bases and J by 6 bases. Germline lookup yields CDR1 SGHRS and CDR2 YFSETQ. The length of the CDR3 is 15 residues. The CDR3 DNA is TGCGCCAGCAGGACGCTCGAGGGGGCAGCCGGGGAGCTGTTTTTT. Amino acid sequence: CASRTLEGAAGELFF.

V is TRBV9 and J is TRBJ1-1; D not resolved. The V and J ends lost 0 bases and 1 base respectively, with 13 bases between them. Germline V gene lookup returns CDR1 SGDLS and CDR2 YYNGEE. There are 16 residues in the CDR3. The CDR3 is CASSVGLRVGNTEAFF. CDR3 nucleotide sequence: TGTGCCAGCAGCGTAGGTCTGCGGGTCGGGAACACTGAAGCTTTCTTT.

This chain connects TRBV5-1 to TRBJ2-5, with 8 bases that match TRBD1. The CDR3 consists of 15 residues. V shed 0 bases and J 0 bases; nucleotides not matched to a gene: 1. Germline CDR1 is SGHRS and CDR2 is YFSETQ. This chain's CDR3 is CASSLGTGNQETQYF. For the CDR3, the DNA is TGCGCCAGCAGCTTGGGGACAGGGAACCAAGAGACCCAGTACTTC.

The rearrangement uses TRBV2 and TRBJ1-3; D possibly corresponds to TRBD1 (6 bases). Germline V lookup: CDR1 SNHLY, CDR2 FYNNEI. CDR3 size: 14 residues. V dropped 5 bases and J dropped 4 bases, with 12 bases sitting between them. In DNA, the CDR3 is TGTGCCAGCAGTCCAACAGGGATCGGAAACACCATATATTTT. Amino acid sequence: CASSPTGIGNTIYF. The entire variable domain, with the rest obtained from reference TRBV2 and TRBJ1-3, is as follows: EPEVTQTPSHQVTQMGQEVILRCVPISNHLYFYWYRQILGQKVEFLVSFYNNEISEKSEIFDDQFSVERPDGSNFTLKIRSTKLEDSAMYFCASSPTGIGNTIYFGEGSWLTVV.

This clone was recorded a few times. This chain uses TRBV27 with TRBJ2-2; 7 bases are a match to TRBD1. Per germline, CDR1 MNHEY and CDR2 SMNVEV (reference sequence). J was trimmed by 7 bases and V by 5 bases; bases with no gene match: 13. The CDR3 sequence is 16 residues long. The CDR3 is CASSAPGQTRSGELFF. DNA for the CDR3: TGTGCCAGCAGTGCACCGGGACAGACAAGAAGCGGGGAGCTGTTTTTT.

A few counts support this clone. V is TRBV6-1 and J is TRBJ2-2; D uncertain. Germline-derived CDR1 and CDR2 are MNHNS and SASEGT. The V and J ends lost 3 bases and 7 bases respectively, with 12 bases between them. This CDR3 is built from 14 residues. CDR3 loop: CASSEGRFGGELFF. The CDR3 DNA is TGTGCCAGCAGTGAGGGCAGATTCGGCGGGGAGCTGTTTTTT.

The CDR3 spells CASSGGQYGYTF. CDR3 DNA sequence: TGTGCCAGCAGTGGGGGACAGTATGGCTACACCTTC. The chain is built from TRBV2 and TRBJ1-2; 7 positions match TRBD1. Germline CDR1 and CDR2: SNHLY and FYNNEI. V lost 4 bases and J lost 5; bases outside the gene matches: 1. The CDR3 loop spans 12 amino acids.

This rearrangement joins TRBV4-1 to TRBJ2-1; D is unresolved. Trimming pared 3 bases from V and 0 bases from J, leaving 9 bases between. The CDR3 has 15 amino acids. CDR1 is MGHRA, CDR2 YSYEKL, per germline. CDR3 sequence reads: CASSHQEASYNEQFF. The CDR3 bases are TGCGCCAGCAGCCACCAGGAAGCCTCCTACAATGAGCAGTTCTTC.

The count of this clone is one. The chain has TRBV2 and TRBJ2-3; D perhaps matches TRBD1 (5 bases). The V end was cut by 7 bases, the J end by 5 bases, with 13 bases between. This CDR3 contains 13 residues. Germline loops: CDR1 SNHLY, CDR2 FYNNEI. The CDR3 region has the DNA TGTGCCAGCACTAAGGGGCAGGGAGATACGCAGTATTTT. Its translation is CASTKGQGDTQYF.

CDR3: CASSEGTRGGGADTQYF. CDR3 bases: TGTGCCAGCAGTGAAGGGACGCGGGGGGGAGGGGCAGATACGCAGTATTTT. V is TRBV6-1 and J is TRBJ2-3; 9 nucleotides agree with TRBD2. CDR1 MNHNS and CDR2 SASEGT come from the germline V gene. This CDR3 spans 17 amino acids. Trimming at V came to 1 base and at J to 4 bases, leaving 9 bases not matched to a gene.

The chain uses TRBV7-3 and TRBJ2-5; the D gene is possibly TRBD2 (6 bases). CDR1 is SGHTA and CDR2 is FQGTGA in the germline V gene. This CDR3 contains 15 residues. V was clipped by 4 bases and J by 2 bases, with 14 bases between them. The CDR3 sequence: CASSSQPGGQETQYF. DNA for the CDR3: TGTGCCAGCAGCTCCCAACCCGGGGGACAAGAGACCCAGTACTTC. Filled out from reference TRBV7-3 and TRBJ2-5, the complete variable domain reads GAGVSQTPSNKVTEKGKYVELRCDPISGHTALYWYRQSLGQGPEFLIYFQGTGAADDSGLPNDRFFAVRPEGSVSTLKIQRTERGDSAVYLCASSSQPGGQETQYFGPGTRLLVL.

This clone was observed a few times. This sequence joins TRBV6-5 and TRBJ1-5; perhaps TRBD1 as D (5 bases). This CDR3 spans 12 amino acids. V was clipped by 6 bases and J by 6 bases, with 9 bases between them. The germline CDR1 and CDR2 sequences are MNHEY and SVGAGI. CDR3 in DNA: TGTGCCAGCAGGGGGGGGAGTCAGCCCCAGCATTTT. It codes for CASRGGSQPQHF.